This T cell receptor beta chain was found in a study of blood T cell repertoires in COVID-19. Study overall: Samples came from the United States, Italy and Spain, spanning acute and convalescent COVID-19. From T cells, B-cell-depleted T cells, or PBMCs came the material, which was cDNA or gDNA.

TCRdb's copy holds only in-frame clones and misses some; the assay was immunoSEQ multiplex PCR. The data contain 180,000 or so clones, 75% to 80% of them singletons. Trimming took 1 base from V and 9 from J, leaving 17 bases between them. This CDR3 comprises 16 residues. The germline V gene has CDR1 SGDLS and CDR2 YYNGEE. The sequencing input was peripheral blood. This sequence joins TRBV9 and TRBJ1-6; the D gene is possibly TRBD1 (6 bases). The clonotype originates from a woman in her forties or fifties with active or convalescent COVID-19. For the CDR3, the DNA is TGTGCCAGCAGCGTAAACCCCGGGGACATAAGTTCACCCCTCCACTTT. Residues: CASSVNPGDISSPLHF.